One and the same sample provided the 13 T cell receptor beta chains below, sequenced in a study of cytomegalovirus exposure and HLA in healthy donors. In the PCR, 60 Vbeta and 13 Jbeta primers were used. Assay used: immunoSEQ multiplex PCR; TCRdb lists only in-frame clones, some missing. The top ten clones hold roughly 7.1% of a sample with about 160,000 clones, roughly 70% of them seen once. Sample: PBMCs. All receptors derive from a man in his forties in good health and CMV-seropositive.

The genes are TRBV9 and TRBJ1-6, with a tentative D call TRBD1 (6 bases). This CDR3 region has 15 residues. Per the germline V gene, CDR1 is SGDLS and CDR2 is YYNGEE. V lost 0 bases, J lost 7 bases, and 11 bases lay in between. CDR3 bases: TGTGCCAGCAGCGTAGGTCGGCAGGGGAATTCACCCCTCCACTTT. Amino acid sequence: CASSVGRQGNSPLHF.

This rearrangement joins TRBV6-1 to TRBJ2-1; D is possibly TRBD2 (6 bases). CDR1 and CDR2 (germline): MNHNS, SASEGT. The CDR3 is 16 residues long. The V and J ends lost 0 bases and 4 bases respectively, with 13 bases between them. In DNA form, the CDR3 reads TGTGCCAGCAGTGAAGCTTGGCGGGGTTGGTACAATGAGCAGTTCTTC. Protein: CASSEAWRGWYNEQFF.

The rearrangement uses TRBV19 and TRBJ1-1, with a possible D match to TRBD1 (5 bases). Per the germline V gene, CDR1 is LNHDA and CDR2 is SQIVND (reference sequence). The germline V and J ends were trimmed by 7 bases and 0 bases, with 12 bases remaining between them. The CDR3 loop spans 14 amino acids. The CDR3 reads CASMGGTLNTEAFF. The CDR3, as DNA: TGTGCCAGTATGGGGGGGACCCTGAACACTGAAGCTTTCTTT.

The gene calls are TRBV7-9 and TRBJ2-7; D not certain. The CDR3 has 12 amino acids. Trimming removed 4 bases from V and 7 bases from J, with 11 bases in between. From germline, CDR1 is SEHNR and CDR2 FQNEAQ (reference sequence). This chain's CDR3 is CASSSTMDEQYF. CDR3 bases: TGTGCCAGCAGCTCTACTATGGATGAGCAGTACTTC.

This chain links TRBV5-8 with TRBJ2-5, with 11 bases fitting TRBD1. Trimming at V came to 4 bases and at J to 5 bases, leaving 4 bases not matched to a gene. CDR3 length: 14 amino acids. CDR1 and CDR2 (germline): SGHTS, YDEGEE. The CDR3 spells CASSTGTGGETQYF. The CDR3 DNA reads TGTGCCAGCAGCACCGGGACAGGGGGGGAGACCCAGTACTTC. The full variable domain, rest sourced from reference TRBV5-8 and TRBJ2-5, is EAGVTQSPTHLIKTRGQQATLRCSPISGHTSVYWYQQALGLGLQFLLWYDEGEERNRGNFPPRFSGRQFPNYSSELNVNALELEDSALYLCASSTGTGGETQYFGPGTRLLVL.

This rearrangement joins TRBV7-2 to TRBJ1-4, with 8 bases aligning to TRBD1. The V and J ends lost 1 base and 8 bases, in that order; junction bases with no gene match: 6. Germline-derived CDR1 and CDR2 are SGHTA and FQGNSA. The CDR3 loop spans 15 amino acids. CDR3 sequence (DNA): TGTGCCAGCAGCTTAGAGGGACAGGAGGGCGAAAAACTGTTTTTT. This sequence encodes CASSLEGQEGEKLFF.

CDR3 loop: CATANPGRNEQFF. The CDR3 nucleotides read TGTGCCACCGCAAATCCAGGGCGGAATGAGCAGTTCTTC. J is TRBJ2-1 and V is TRBV7-9, with D perhaps TRBD1 (5 bases). Trimming left V 10 bases short and J 7 bases short, with 17 bases between. Germline V lookup: CDR1 SEHNR, CDR2 FQNEAQ (reference sequence). There are 13 residues in the CDR3.

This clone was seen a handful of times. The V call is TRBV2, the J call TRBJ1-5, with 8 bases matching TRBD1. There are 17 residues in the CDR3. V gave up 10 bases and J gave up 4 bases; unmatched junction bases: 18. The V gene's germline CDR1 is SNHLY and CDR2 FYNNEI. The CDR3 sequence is CATQQVGLTGGNQPQHF. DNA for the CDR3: TGTGCCACCCAGCAGGTGGGCCTTACAGGGGGAAATCAGCCCCAGCATTTT.

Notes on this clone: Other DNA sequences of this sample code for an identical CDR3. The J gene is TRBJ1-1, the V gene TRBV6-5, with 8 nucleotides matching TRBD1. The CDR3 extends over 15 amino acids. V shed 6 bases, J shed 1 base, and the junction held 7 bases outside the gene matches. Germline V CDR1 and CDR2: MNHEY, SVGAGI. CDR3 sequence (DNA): TGTGCCAGCAGCGACGCTGGACAGGGGAACACTGAAGCTTTCTTT. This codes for CASSDAGQGNTEAFF.

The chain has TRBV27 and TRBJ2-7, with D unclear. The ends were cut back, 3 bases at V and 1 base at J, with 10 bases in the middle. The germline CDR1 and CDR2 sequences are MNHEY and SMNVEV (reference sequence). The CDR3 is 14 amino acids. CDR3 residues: CASSLRRYSYEQYF. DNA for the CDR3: TGTGCCAGCAGTTTGAGGAGATATTCCTACGAGCAGTACTTC.

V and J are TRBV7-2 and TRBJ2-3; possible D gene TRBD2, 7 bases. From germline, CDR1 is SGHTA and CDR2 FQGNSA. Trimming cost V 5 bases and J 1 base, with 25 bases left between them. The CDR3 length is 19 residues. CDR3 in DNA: TGTGCCAGCAGCCCCCAACGGTGGGCGGGGGCCACACGCACAGATACGCAGTATTTT. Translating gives CASSPQRWAGATRTDTQYF.

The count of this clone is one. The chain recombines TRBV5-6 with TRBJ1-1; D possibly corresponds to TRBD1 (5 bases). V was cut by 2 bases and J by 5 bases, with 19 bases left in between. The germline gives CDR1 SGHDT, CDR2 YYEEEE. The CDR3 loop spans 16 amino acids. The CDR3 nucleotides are TGTGCCAGCAGCTTAGGATTCCGGGGTGGGGGGACTGAAGCTTTCTTT. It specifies CASSLGFRGGGTEAFF.

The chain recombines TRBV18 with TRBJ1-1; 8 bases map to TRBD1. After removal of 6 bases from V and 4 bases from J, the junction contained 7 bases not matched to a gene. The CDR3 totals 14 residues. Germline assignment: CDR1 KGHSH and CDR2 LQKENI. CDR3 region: CASSQDRASTEAFF. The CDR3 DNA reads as TGTGCCAGCTCCCAGGACAGGGCGTCCACTGAAGCTTTCTTT.